The 13 T cell receptor beta chains presented below share a single source sample, sequenced in a study of CD8 T cells in ankylosing spondylitis. TCRdb re-analysed the 5' RACE reads in MiXCR, keeping a single row per CDR3 protein. The table includes fewer than 200,000 distinct CDR3 sequences, around a sixth detected once. The material sequenced was blood, either unsorted or a sorted T cell fraction (not recorded which). The receptors were gathered from a male donor under 30 with ankylosing spondylitis or in good health (not recorded which).

This clonotype was recorded many times. The rearrangement uses TRBV3-1 and TRBJ1-1; D might be TRBD1 (5 bases). Germline-derived CDR1 and CDR2 are LGHDT and YNNKEL (reference sequence). The CDR3 totals 17 residues. Trimming removed 5 bases from V and 1 base from J, with 20 bases in between. CDR3 nucleotide sequence: TGTGCCAGCAGCATAGAGACAGCCGAGAATAAGAACACTGAAGCTTTCTTT. Amino acids: CASSIETAENKNTEAFF.

This clonotype was picked up many times. J is TRBJ1-4 and V is TRBV18; TRBD1 aligns across 7 bases. The length of the CDR3 is 14 residues. Germline V lookup: CDR1 KGHSH, CDR2 LQKENI. The J segment lost 8 bases and the V segment lost 3 bases, leaving 6 bases of the junction unmatched. The CDR3 sequence: CASSPRDRAEKLFF. Written as DNA, the CDR3 is TGTGCCAGCTCACCCCGGGACAGAGCCGAAAAACTGTTTTTT.

The chain joins TRBV7-2 to TRBJ2-3, with TRBD1 identical over 9 bases. The V gene's germline CDR1 is SGHTA and CDR2 FQGNSA. The trim removed 1 base at V and 3 bases at J, leaving 2 bases unmatched. The CDR3 is made up of 15 amino acids. The CDR3 spells CASSLDRGQTDTQYF. The CDR3 nucleotides read TGTGCCAGCAGCTTAGACAGGGGGCAAACAGATACGCAGTATTTT.

This clonotype has at least ten counts. The genes are TRBV12-3 or TRBV12-4 and TRBJ1-1; 7 positions match TRBD1. The CDR3 has 13 amino acids. J lost 3 bases, V lost 6 bases, and 4 bases had no gene match. CDR3 region: CASRVQGYTEAFF. Here the CDR3 DNA reads TGTGCCAGCAGAGTACAGGGGTACACTGAAGCTTTCTTT.

This clonotype was seen repeatedly, ten times or more. J is TRBJ2-1 and V is TRBV7-2; D remains unclear. Germline V lookup: CDR1 SGHTA, CDR2 FQGNSA. V gave up 5 bases and J gave up 3 bases, with 11 bases separating them. This CDR3 contains 14 residues. DNA of the CDR3: TGTGCCAGCAGCCAAGCTACCGACTACAATGAGCAGTTCTTC. Translation gives CASSQATDYNEQFF.

This clonotype was counted ten times or more. The chain employs TRBV20-1 and TRBJ1-2, with D unresolved. The V end was cut by 3 bases, the J end by 4 bases, with 12 bases between. This CDR3 spans 13 amino acids. Germline-derived CDR1 and CDR2 are DFQATT and SNEGSKA (reference sequence). CDR3 nucleotides: TGCAGTGCTAGTATCGTCCGTCGCTATGGCTACACCTTC. The encoded protein is CSASIVRRYGYTF.

This clonotype was seen more than once but under ten times. CDR3 loop: CSARADGLAGDSDTQYF. DNA of the CDR3: TGCAGTGCTAGAGCTGATGGACTAGCGGGAGATTCGGATACGCAGTATTTT. The gene calls are TRBV20-1 and TRBJ2-3, with 13 bases matching TRBD2. In germline, CDR1 is DFQATT, CDR2 SNEGSKA (reference sequence). CDR3 length equals 17 residues. The junction had 10 bases not matched to a gene; V was cut back by 1 base and J by 6 bases.

This clonotype was counted ten times or more. The chain links TRBV29-1 to TRBJ2-2; D not certain. CDR3 length equals 12 residues. Germline CDR1 and CDR2: SQVTM and ANQGSEA. V was clipped by 7 bases and J by 0 bases, with 6 bases between them. The CDR3 DNA reads TGCAGCGGCGGAACGAACACCGGGGAGCTGTTTTTT. Translating it yields CSGGTNTGELFF.

This clonotype has only one observation. The genes are TRBV12-3 or TRBV12-4 and TRBJ2-2; 9 bases align to TRBD2. Trimming cost V 2 bases and J 5 bases; bases outside gene matches: 6. The CDR3 is 16 residues long. CDR3: CASSLSRAGGTGELFF. The CDR3 DNA reads TGTGCCAGCAGTTTATCCAGAGCGGGAGGAACCGGGGAGCTGTTTTTT.

This clonotype was counted many times. This chain links TRBV7-8 with TRBJ2-1; a possible D gene is TRBD1 (5 bases). Germline V gives CDR1 SGHVS, CDR2 FQNEAQ. The CDR3 consists of 17 residues. With 2 bases removed from V and 8 bases from J, the gap between germline ends came to 22 bases. The CDR3 DNA follows: TGTGCCAGCAGCTTATTGGGGCGGAAACATAGTCCGGATGAGCAGTTCTTC. Its protein product is CASSLLGRKHSPDEQFF.

J is TRBJ2-1 and V is TRBV15, with 8 bases lining up with TRBD2. Germline lookup yields CDR1 LNHNV and CDR2 YYDKDF (reference sequence). This CDR3 has 15 residues. V gave up 5 bases and J gave up 0 bases; unmatched junction bases: 3. The CDR3 coding sequence is TGTGCCACCAGCCCCGGGACTAGCTCCTACAATGAGCAGTTCTTC. Its protein is CATSPGTSSYNEQFF. Filled out from reference TRBV15 and TRBJ2-1, the complete variable domain reads DAMVIQNPRYQVTQFGKPVTLSCSQTLNHNVMYWYQQKSSQAPKLLFHYYDKDFNNEADTPDNFQSRRPNTSFCFLDIRSPGLGDTAMYLCATSPGTSSYNEQFFGPGTRLTVL.

Ten or more counts support this clonotype. The chain uses TRBV10-3 and TRBJ2-1, with unresolved D. The CDR3 sequence is 12 residues long. Trimming shortened V by 2 bases and J by 8 bases, and 7 bases separated the two germline ends. The germline V gene encodes CDR1 ENHRY and CDR2 SYGVKD. For the CDR3, the DNA is TGTGCCATCAGTGAGCGTTTTGATGAGCAGTTCTTC. Translation: CAISERFDEQFF.

The sample holds many counts of this clonotype. This rearrangement joins TRBV9 to TRBJ2-7, with D possibly matching TRBD1 (6 bases). The CDR3 totals 14 residues. Germline assignment: CDR1 SGDLS and CDR2 YYNGEE. V was cut by 0 bases and J by 2 bases, with 9 bases left in between. The CDR3 sequence: CASSVDDRPYEQYF. The CDR3 nucleotides read TGTGCCAGCAGCGTAGATGACAGGCCCTACGAGCAGTACTTC.